This T cell receptor beta chain was sequenced for a study of cytotoxic CD8 clonotypes in ibrutinib-treated CLL. Study as a whole: Timing of response sample collection was a median approximately eleven months after treatment start, with a range of 6 to 36.

Clones were sequenced by immunoSEQ multiplex PCR, and TCRdb holds only the in-frame ones, with some missing. The table records some 310,000 clones, about 80% of them present only once. Comment on this clone: Its target is unknown. Other nucleotide sequences from this sample produce the same CDR3.

The length of the CDR3 is 13 residues. Germline loops: CDR1 SGHNT, CDR2 YENEEA. The ends were cut back, 1 base at V and 2 bases at J, with 5 bases in the middle. Study results and caveats: Clonality rose at ibrutinib response, held steady in sustained remission, and fell toward baseline at progression.

The chain couples TRBV11-3 to TRBJ1-1; no firm D call. The specimen comprised PBMCs, sampled before ibrutinib treatment. This clonotype was sampled from a human donor with chronic lymphocytic leukemia. The CDR3: CASSLGGNTEAFF. The CDR3 DNA reads TGTGCCAGCAGCTTAGGCGGCAACACTGAAGCTTTCTTT.